This T cell receptor beta chain was identified in a study of T cells in Graves' hyperthyroidism and ophthalmopathy. In the study overall: At initial diagnosis, before any treatment had begun, peripheral blood was obtained.

There are 18 residues in the CDR3. V lost 1 base and J lost 8; bases outside the gene matches: 12. Germline CDR1 and CDR2: MGHDK and SYGVNS. This clonotype was detected a few times. What was amplified from RNA transcripts were TCR beta CDR3 regions. The HTBI primer set drove a first-round RT-PCR of the TCR CDR3. TCRdb processed the multiplex PCR reads anew with MiXCR; each CDR3 protein has one entry. The table has roughly 290,000 distinct CDR3 sequences, approximately 12% seen once. The study left out patients who had uncontrolled infection, other autoimmune disease, pregnancy or lactation. Sequencing was carried out using blood. The TCR comes from a woman between 25 and 40 years old with Graves' hyperthyroidism that later progressed to Graves' ophthalmopathy. This rearrangement joins TRBV25-1 to TRBJ2-1; 12 positions agree with TRBD2. CDR3 DNA: TGTGCCAGCAGTGAATTAATGGCGACTAGCGGGAGAGAATATGAGCAGTTCTTC. Translating it yields CASSELMATSGREYEQFF. The full variable domain, in which reference TRBV25-1 and TRBJ2-1 provide the parts outside the CDR3, is EADIYQTPRYLVIGTGKKITLECSQTMGHDKMYWYQQDPGMELHLIHYSYGVNSTEKGDLSSESTVSRIRTEHFPLTLESARPSHTSQYLCASSELMATSGREYEQFFGPGTRLTVL.